These T cell receptor beta chains were read from a single sample in a study of blood T cell repertoires in COVID-19. TCRdb keeps only in-frame clones here, not all; method: immunoSEQ multiplex PCR. The profile shows some 240,000 clones, roughly 89% of them singletons. Sequencing was carried out using peripheral blood. The receptors originated from a woman aged 35 to 49 who had recovered from COVID-19. Both conserved end residues are part of each CDR3. D genes are given only for firm matches. Not every row has a clone size; where given, it reads once, few, many or a size class.

abundance	v_gene	j_gene	d_gene	CDR3nt	CDR3aa
-	TRBV11-2	TRBJ2-3	TRBD2	TGTGCCAGCAGTTTCCAGGGCGGGAGAGGAAATACGCAGTATTTT	CASSFQGGRGNTQYF
-	TRBV5-5	TRBJ2-3	TRBD1	TGTGCCAGCAGTTTCGGGACAGGGGGAGATACGCAGTATTTT	CASSFGTGGDTQYF
-	TRBV11-2	TRBJ1-1	-	TGTGCCAGCAGCTTCGATACAGGTGACACTGAAGCTTTCTTT	CASSFDTGDTEAFF
-	TRBV11-3	TRBJ2-2	-	TGTGCCAGCAGCGCCCGCAGGGGTTCGCGCACCGGGGAGCTGTTTTTT	CASSARRGSRTGELFF
-	TRBV24-1	TRBJ2-1	TRBD1	TGTGCCACCAGTGATTTGAACAGGGGGTTGAATGAGCAGTTCTTC	CATSDLNRGLNEQFF
-	TRBV30	TRBJ2-5	TRBD2	TGTGCCTGGAGAGATAACAGGGGACTAGCGGGAGGGGTCTTACGGGAGACCCAGTACTTC	CAWRDNRGLAGGVLRETQYF
-	TRBV7-6	TRBJ2-7	TRBD1	TGTGCCAGCAGCACCGAACCGGGACAGATCTACGAGCAGTACTTC	CASSTEPGQIYEQYF
-	TRBV15	TRBJ1-2	-	TGTGCCACCAGCAGTTCCCGATTGACAGGCCATAGTGGCTACACCTTC	CATSSSRLTGHSGYTF
-	TRBV10-3	TRBJ2-2	TRBD2	TGTGCCATCAGGGCCCATACTAGCGCCGGAGTCGGGGAGCTGTTTTTT	CAIRAHTSAGVGELFF
-	TRBV30	TRBJ2-5	-	TGTGCCTGGAGTACCAAACAGGGCCCAGAGACCCAGTACTTC	CAWSTKQGPETQYF
once	TRBV21-1	TRBJ2-5	-	TGTGCCAGCAGCAAAGGCGGGAGAGGAGGAGAGACCCAGTACTTC	CASSKGGRGGETQYF
-	TRBV11-3	TRBJ2-2	-	TGTGCCAGCAGCTTAGGAAATCAGGCCACCGGGGAGCTGTTTTTT	CASSLGNQATGELFF
-	TRBV3-1/TRBV3-2	TRBJ2-3	-	TGTGCCAGCAGCCAAGATATTGGCACAGATACGCAGTATTTT	CASSQDIGTDTQYF
-	TRBV5-6	TRBJ1-2	-	TGTGCCAGCAGCTTGATCAGGGGAGACGGTGGCTACACCTTC	CASSLIRGDGGYTF
-	TRBV5-1	TRBJ1-1	-	TGCGCCAGCAGCTTGTTTTTGGAGGGACCTGAAGCTTTCTTT	CASSLFLEGPEAFF